Listed here are 16 T cell receptor beta chains from one sample, sequenced in a study of cytomegalovirus exposure and HLA in healthy donors. Generated by immunoSEQ multiplex PCR, the TCRdb table keeps only in-frame clones and is missing some. The sample includes tens of thousands of clones, roughly 95% of them seen just once. Sequenced: PBMCs. Source of these receptors: a woman under 30 in good health and CMV-seropositive.

The CDR3 DNA follows: TGTGCCAGCAGCCCGCGCGTCAATACGTTCTACGAGCAGTACTTC. Protein: CASSPRVNTFYEQYF. The chain employs TRBV28 and TRBJ2-7; D ambiguous. V gave up 6 bases and J gave up 3 bases, with 18 bases separating them. This CDR3 is built from 15 residues. In germline, CDR1 is MDHEN, CDR2 SYDVKM.

The chain is built from TRBV5-1 and TRBJ2-2; 9 nucleotides align to TRBD2. The CDR3 is 16 residues long. CDR1 is SGHRS and CDR2 is YFSETQ in the germline V gene. The V segment lost 4 bases and the J segment 1 base; nucleotides outside the gene matches: 5. CDR3 DNA sequence: TGCGCCAGCAGCCTCACTAGCGGGCGGAACACCGGGGAGCTGTTTTTT. This sequence encodes CASSLTSGRNTGELFF.

The genes are TRBV6-1 and TRBJ1-2; maybe TRBD1 (5 bases). CDR3 size: 15 residues. Trimming took off 5 bases at V and 0 bases at J, with 13 bases between the two ends. CDR1 and CDR2 from the germline V gene are MNHNS and SASEGT. Written as DNA, the CDR3 is TGTGCCAGCAGTACCGGGACTGCAGCTAACTATGGCTACACCTTC. This encodes CASSTGTAANYGYTF.

This sequence joins TRBV18 and TRBJ1-1, with D hard to call. CDR3 length equals 14 residues. CDR1 is KGHSH and CDR2 is LQKENI in the germline V gene. The V end was cut by 3 bases, the J end by 4 bases, with 12 bases between. CDR3 DNA sequence: TGTGCCAGCTCACCGGCCGCCAGATTCACTGAAGCTTTCTTT. Its translation is CASSPAARFTEAFF.

This chain connects TRBV19 to TRBJ1-3, with D maybe TRBD1 (5 bases). V dropped 3 bases and J dropped 2 bases, with 8 bases sitting between them. The CDR3 runs 14 residues. Germline values: CDR1 LNHDA, CDR2 SQIVND (reference sequence). The CDR3 protein is CASSIGGPGNTIYF. DNA of the CDR3: TGTGCCAGTAGTATCGGGGGACCTGGAAACACCATATATTTT.

This rearrangement joins TRBV30 to TRBJ1-6; 7 bases are shared with TRBD1. Germline loops: CDR1 GTSNPN, CDR2 SVGIG (reference sequence). The CDR3 covers 15 residues. Unmatched junction bases numbered 5, after V lost 6 bases and J lost 0 bases. The CDR3 reads CACETGSSYNSPLHF. The DNA for the CDR3 is TGTGCCTGTGAGACAGGGAGCTCCTATAATTCACCCCTCCACTTT.

V gene TRBV11-3 combines with J gene TRBJ2-2; 10 nucleotides match TRBD2. The length of the CDR3 is 16 residues. The trim removed 4 bases at V and 6 bases at J, leaving 8 bases unmatched. Germline CDR1 reads SGHNT; CDR2 reads YENEEA. CDR3 in DNA: TGTGCCAGCAGCTCAAAGCGGGAGGGTCCAGCCGGGGAGCTGTTTTTT. Its translation is CASSSKREGPAGELFF.

The rearrangement links TRBV21-1 to TRBJ2-1; the table's D call, TRBD1, has no DNA check behind it. TRBV21-1 is classified as a pseudogene. The CDR3 extends over 15 amino acids. CDR3 nucleotides: TGTGCCAGCAGCGAACAGGGGGACCTGGGCGATGAGCAGTTCTTC. Translating gives CASSEQGDLGDEQFF.

V and J are TRBV4-3 and TRBJ1-1; 7 nucleotides line up with TRBD1. CDR1 and CDR2 from the germline V gene are LGHNA and YSLEER. The length of the CDR3 is 14 residues. The J segment lost 3 bases and the V segment lost 2 bases, leaving 3 bases of the junction unmatched. The CDR3 DNA reads as TGCGCCAGCAGCCAAACGACAGGGCACACTGAAGCTTTCTTT. It yields the protein CASSQTTGHTEAFF.

The chain has TRBV10-3 and TRBJ1-3; the match to TRBD1 covers 7 bases. V trimming: 8 bases; J trimming: 2 bases; junction bases outside the gene matches: 9. CDR1 and CDR2 (germline): ENHRY, SYGVKD. The CDR3 extends over 15 amino acids. CDR3 sequence reads: CAIGTGVSAGNTIYF. DNA for the CDR3: TGTGCCATCGGAACAGGGGTATCAGCTGGAAACACCATATATTTT.

J is TRBJ1-5 and V is TRBV29-1; the D is unclear. The V and J ends lost 4 bases and 7 bases respectively, with 11 bases between them. This CDR3 has 12 residues. The germline CDR1 and CDR2 sequences are SQVTM and ANQGSEA. The CDR3 spells CSVGGSEQPQHF. CDR3 bases: TGCAGCGTTGGAGGGTCCGAGCAGCCCCAGCATTTT.

This clone is deemed medium-sized (0.01 to 0.1%). This chain joins TRBV28 and TRBJ2-7; 13 bases agree with TRBD2. Germline V gene data show CDR1 as MDHEN and CDR2 as SYDVKM. Unmatched junction bases numbered 6, after V lost 4 bases and J lost 3 bases. CDR3 length: 16 residues. The CDR3: CASSSITSGGVYEQYF. DNA of the CDR3: TGTGCCAGCAGTTCAATCACTAGCGGGGGGGTCTACGAGCAGTACTTC.

This clone was recorded once. This chain connects TRBV7-2 to TRBJ1-1; perhaps TRBD1 as D (5 bases). The length of the CDR3 is 14 residues. V was clipped by 0 bases and J by 8 bases, with 13 bases between them. The germline V gene encodes CDR1 SGHTA and CDR2 FQGNSA. The CDR3 DNA follows: TGTGCCAGCAGCTTAGCGTGGGAGGCAGGGGAAGCTTTCTTT. Protein product: CASSLAWEAGEAFF.

The rearrangement uses TRBV5-4 and TRBJ1-4; possible D gene TRBD1, 5 bases. Germline V CDR1 and CDR2: SGHNT, YYREEE (reference sequence). This CDR3 comprises 15 residues. V gave up 0 bases and J gave up 1 base, with 7 bases separating them. DNA of the CDR3: TGTGCCAGCAGCTTGGGGGGCGGAACTAATGAAAAACTGTTTTTT. As protein: CASSLGGGTNEKLFF.

The chain is built from TRBV30 and TRBJ2-1, with D perhaps matching TRBD1 (5 bases). V gave up 4 bases and J gave up 0 bases, with 16 bases separating them. CDR1 and CDR2 from the germline V gene are GTSNPN and SVGIG (reference sequence). The CDR3 contains 16 residues. The CDR3 bases are TGTGCCTGGACCGACAGTCCAATAAACTCCTACAATGAGCAGTTCTTC. Protein: CAWTDSPINSYNEQFF.

The chain combines TRBV6-1 with TRBJ2-5; 12 bases agree with TRBD2. Germline CDR1 and CDR2: MNHNS and SASEGT. The CDR3 is 15 residues long. The junction had 0 bases not matched to a gene; V was cut back by 2 bases and J by 2 bases. CDR3 nucleotides: TGTGCCAGCAGTGAACTAGCGGGGGGGCAAGAGACCCAGTACTTC. Protein: CASSELAGGQETQYF.